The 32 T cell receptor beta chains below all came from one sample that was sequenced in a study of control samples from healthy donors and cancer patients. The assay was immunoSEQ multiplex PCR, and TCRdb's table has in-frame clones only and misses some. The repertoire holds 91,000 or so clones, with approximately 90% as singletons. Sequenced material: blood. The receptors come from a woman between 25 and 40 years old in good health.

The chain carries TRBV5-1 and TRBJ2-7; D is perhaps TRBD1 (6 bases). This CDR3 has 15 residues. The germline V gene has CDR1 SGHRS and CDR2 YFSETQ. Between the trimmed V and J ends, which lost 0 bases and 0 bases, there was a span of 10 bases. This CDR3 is CASSLDGQSSYEQYF. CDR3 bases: TGCGCCAGCAGCTTGGATGGACAGAGCTCCTACGAGCAGTACTTC.

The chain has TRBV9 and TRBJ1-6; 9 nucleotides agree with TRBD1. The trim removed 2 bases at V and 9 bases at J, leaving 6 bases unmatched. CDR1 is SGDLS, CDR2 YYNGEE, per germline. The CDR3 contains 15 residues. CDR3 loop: CASSVPGQGRSPLHF. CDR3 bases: TGTGCCAGCAGCGTCCCGGGACAGGGACGTTCACCCCTCCACTTT.

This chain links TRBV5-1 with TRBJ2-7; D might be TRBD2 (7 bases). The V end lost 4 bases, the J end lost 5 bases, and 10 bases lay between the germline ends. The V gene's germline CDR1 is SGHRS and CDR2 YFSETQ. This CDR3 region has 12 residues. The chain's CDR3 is CASSPGGHEQYF. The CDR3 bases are TGCGCCAGCAGCCCGGGGGGCCACGAGCAGTACTTC.

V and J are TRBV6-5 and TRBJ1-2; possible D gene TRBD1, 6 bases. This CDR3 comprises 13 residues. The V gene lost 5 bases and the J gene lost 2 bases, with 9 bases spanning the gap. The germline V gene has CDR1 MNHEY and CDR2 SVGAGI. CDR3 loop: CASSRQANYGYTF. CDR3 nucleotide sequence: TGTGCCAGCAGTAGACAGGCGAACTATGGCTACACCTTC.

This CDR3 is CASSFRPTDTQYF. As DNA, the CDR3 is TGTGCCAGTAGTTTCAGGCCGACAGATACGCAGTATTTT. This rearrangement joins TRBV19 to TRBJ2-3, with D unclear. Germline lookup yields CDR1 LNHDA and CDR2 SQIVND (reference sequence). V was cut by 5 bases and J by 3 bases, with 9 bases left in between. The CDR3 contains 13 residues. The full variable domain, with the rest looked up from reference TRBV19 and TRBJ2-3, is DGGITQSPKYLFRKEGQNVTLSCEQNLNHDAMYWYRQDPGQGLRLIYYSQIVNDFQKGDIAEGYSVSREKKESFPLTVTSAQKNPTAFYLCASSFRPTDTQYFGPGTRLTVL.

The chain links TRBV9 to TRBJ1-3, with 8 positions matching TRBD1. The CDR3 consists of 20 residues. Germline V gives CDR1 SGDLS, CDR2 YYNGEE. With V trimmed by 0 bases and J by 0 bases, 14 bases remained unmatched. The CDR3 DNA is TGTGCCAGCAGCGTAGAATTAAGAACAGGGGGATGGGGCTCTGGAAACACCATATATTTT. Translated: CASSVELRTGGWGSGNTIYF.

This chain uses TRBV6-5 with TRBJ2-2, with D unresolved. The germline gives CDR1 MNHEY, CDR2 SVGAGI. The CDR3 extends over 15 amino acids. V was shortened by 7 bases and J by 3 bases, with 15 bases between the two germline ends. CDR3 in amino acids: CASTDGYFDTGELFF. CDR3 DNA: TGTGCCAGCACGGACGGATATTTCGACACCGGGGAGCTGTTTTTT.

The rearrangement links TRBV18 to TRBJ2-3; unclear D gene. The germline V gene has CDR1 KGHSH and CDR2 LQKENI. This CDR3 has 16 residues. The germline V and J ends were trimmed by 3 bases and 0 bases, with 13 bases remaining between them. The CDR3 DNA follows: TGTGCCAGCTCACCTCTGACTGGGTCTAGCACAGATACGCAGTATTTT. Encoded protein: CASSPLTGSSTDTQYF.

The CDR3 loop is CASSLSQANTEAFF. The CDR3, as DNA: TGCGCCAGCAGCTTGAGCCAGGCGAACACTGAAGCTTTCTTT. The V call is TRBV5-1, the J call TRBJ1-1, with no clear D. This CDR3 comprises 14 residues. Germline values: CDR1 SGHRS, CDR2 YFSETQ. V dropped 1 base and J dropped 1 base, with 8 bases sitting between them.

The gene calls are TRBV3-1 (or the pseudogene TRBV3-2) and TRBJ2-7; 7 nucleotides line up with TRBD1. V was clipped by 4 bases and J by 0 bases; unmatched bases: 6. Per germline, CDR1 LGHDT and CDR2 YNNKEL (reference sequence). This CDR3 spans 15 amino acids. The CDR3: CASSLWDSSSYEQYF. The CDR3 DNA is TGTGCCAGCAGCCTTTGGGACAGTAGCTCCTACGAGCAGTACTTC.

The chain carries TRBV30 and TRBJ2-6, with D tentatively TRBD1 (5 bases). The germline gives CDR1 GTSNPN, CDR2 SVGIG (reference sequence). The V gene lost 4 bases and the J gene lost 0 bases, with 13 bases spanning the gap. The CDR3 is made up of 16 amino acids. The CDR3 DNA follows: TGTGCCTGGAACCTGTTCAGGGACTCTGGGGCCAACGTCCTGACTTTC. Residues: CAWNLFRDSGANVLTF.

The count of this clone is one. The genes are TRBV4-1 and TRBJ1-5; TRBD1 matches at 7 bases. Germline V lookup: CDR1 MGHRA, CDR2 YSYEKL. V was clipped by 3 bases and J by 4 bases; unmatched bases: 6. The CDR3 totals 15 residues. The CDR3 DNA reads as TGCGCCAGCAGCCAGCGACAGGGACAAAATCAGCCCCAGCATTTT. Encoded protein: CASSQRQGQNQPQHF.

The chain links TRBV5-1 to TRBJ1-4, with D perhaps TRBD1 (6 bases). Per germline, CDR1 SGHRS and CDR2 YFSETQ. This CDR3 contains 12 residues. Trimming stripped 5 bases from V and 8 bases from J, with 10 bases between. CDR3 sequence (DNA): TGCGCCAGCAGGGGTAGGGGGGAAAAACTGTTTTTT. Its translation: CASRGRGEKLFF.

The CDR3 DNA is TGTGCCAGTAGTCCCTGGGACAGCTCCTATTATGGCTACACCTTC. It encodes CASSPWDSSYYGYTF. The chain links TRBV19 to TRBJ1-2; 7 positions match TRBD1. V shed 5 bases and J 5 bases; nucleotides not matched to a gene: 11. Per germline, CDR1 LNHDA and CDR2 SQIVND (reference sequence). The CDR3 is 15 amino acids.

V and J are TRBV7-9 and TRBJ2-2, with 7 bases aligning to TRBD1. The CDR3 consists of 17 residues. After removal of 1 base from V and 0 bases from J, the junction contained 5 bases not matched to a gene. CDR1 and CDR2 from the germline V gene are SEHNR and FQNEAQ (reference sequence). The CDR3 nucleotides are TGTGCCAGCAGCTTAGGGACAGGATTCGCGAACACCGGGGAGCTGTTTTTT. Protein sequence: CASSLGTGFANTGELFF.

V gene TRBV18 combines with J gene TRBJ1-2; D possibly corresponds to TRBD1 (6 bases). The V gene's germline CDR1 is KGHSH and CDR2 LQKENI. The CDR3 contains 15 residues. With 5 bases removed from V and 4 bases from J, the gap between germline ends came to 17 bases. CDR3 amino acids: CASSALQGGGYGYTF. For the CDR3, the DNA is TGTGCCAGCTCAGCCTTACAGGGCGGGGGCTATGGCTACACCTTC.

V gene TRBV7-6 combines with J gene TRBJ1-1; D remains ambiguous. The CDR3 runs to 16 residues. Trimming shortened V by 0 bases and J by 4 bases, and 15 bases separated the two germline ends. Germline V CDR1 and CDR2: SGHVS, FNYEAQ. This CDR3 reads CASSLAQAGIRTEAFF. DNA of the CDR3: TGTGCCAGCAGCTTAGCGCAGGCGGGAATTCGCACTGAAGCTTTCTTT.

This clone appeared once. The CDR3 protein is CASSTLSNGYTF. CDR3 in DNA: TGTGCCAGTAGTACACTCTCCAATGGCTACACCTTC. The J gene is TRBJ1-2, the V gene TRBV19; no clear D. V lost 4 bases and J lost 6, with 9 bases in between. This CDR3 region has 12 residues. The germline V gene has CDR1 LNHDA and CDR2 SQIVND (reference sequence).

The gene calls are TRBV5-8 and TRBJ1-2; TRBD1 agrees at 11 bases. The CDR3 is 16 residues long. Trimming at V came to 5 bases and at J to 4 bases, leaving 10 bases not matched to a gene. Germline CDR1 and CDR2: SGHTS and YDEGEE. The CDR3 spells CASRSRTGQGAYGYTF. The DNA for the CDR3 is TGTGCCAGCAGATCACGAACCGGACAGGGGGCCTATGGCTACACCTTC.

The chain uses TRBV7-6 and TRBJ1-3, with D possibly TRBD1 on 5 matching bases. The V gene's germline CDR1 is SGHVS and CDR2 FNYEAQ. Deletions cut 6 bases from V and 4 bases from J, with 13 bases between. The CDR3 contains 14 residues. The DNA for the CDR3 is TGTGCCAGCAGACCCACTGGGGGGGGAAACACCATATATTTT. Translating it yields CASRPTGGGNTIYF.

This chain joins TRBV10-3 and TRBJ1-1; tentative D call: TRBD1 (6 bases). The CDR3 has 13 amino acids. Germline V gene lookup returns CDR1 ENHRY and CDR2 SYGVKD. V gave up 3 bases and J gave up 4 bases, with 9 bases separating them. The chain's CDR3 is CAISEGGSTEAFF. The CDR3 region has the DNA TGTGCCATCAGTGAAGGGGGTAGCACTGAAGCTTTCTTT.

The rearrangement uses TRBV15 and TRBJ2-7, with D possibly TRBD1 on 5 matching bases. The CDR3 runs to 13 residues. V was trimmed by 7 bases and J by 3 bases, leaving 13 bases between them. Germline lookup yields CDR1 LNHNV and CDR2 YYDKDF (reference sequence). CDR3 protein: CATTQGTNYEQYF. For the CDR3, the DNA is TGTGCCACCACGCAGGGAACTAACTACGAGCAGTACTTC. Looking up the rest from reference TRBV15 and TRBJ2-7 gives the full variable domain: DAMVIQNPRYQVTQFGKPVTLSCSQTLNHNVMYWYQQKSSQAPKLLFHYYDKDFNNEADTPDNFQSRRPNTSFCFLDIRSPGLGDTAMYLCATTQGTNYEQYFGPGTRLTVT.

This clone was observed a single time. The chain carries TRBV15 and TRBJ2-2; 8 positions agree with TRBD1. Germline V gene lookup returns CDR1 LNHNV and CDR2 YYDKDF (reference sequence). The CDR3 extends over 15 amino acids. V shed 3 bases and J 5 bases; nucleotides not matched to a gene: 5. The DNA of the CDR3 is TGTGCCACCAGCAGCGGGACAGGCGAAACCGGGGAGCTGTTTTTT. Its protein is CATSSGTGETGELFF.

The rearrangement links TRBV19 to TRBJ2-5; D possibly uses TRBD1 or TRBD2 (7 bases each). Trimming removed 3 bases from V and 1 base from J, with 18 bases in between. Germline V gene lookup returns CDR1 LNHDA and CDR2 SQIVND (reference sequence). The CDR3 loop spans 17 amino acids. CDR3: CASSIRSRGGVQETQYF. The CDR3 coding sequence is TGTGCCAGTAGTATTAGGTCCAGGGGGGGAGTCCAAGAGACCCAGTACTTC.

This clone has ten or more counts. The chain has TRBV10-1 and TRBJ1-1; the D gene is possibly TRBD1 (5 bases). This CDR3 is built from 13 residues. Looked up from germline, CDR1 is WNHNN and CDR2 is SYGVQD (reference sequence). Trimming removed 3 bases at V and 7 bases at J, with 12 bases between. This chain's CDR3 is CASSEGPRDEAFF. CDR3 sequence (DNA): TGCGCCAGCAGTGAAGGGCCCAGGGATGAAGCTTTCTTT.

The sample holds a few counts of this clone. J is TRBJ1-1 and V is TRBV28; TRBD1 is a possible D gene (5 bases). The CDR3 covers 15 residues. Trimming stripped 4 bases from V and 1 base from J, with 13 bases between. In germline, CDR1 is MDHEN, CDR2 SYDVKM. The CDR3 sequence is CASSSTAPSNTEAFF. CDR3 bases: TGTGCCAGCAGTTCGACAGCTCCTTCGAACACTGAAGCTTTCTTT.

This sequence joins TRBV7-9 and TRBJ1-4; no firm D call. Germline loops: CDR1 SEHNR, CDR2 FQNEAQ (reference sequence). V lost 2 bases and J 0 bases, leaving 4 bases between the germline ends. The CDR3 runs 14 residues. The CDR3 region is CASSLQATNEKLFF. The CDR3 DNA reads TGTGCCAGCAGCTTACAGGCAACTAATGAAAAACTGTTTTTT.

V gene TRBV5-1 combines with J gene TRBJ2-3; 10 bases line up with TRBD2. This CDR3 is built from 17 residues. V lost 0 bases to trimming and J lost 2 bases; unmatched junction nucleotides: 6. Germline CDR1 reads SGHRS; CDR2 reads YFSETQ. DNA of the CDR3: TGCGCCAGCAGCTTGGCCAGGACTAGCGGCCTCACAGATACGCAGTATTTT. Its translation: CASSLARTSGLTDTQYF.

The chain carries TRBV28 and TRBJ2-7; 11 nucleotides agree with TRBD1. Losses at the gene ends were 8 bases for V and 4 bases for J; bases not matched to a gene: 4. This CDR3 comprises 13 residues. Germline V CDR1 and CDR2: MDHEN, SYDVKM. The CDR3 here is CASLGQGGYEQYF. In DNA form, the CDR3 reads TGTGCCAGCCTGGGACAGGGGGGGTACGAGCAGTACTTC.

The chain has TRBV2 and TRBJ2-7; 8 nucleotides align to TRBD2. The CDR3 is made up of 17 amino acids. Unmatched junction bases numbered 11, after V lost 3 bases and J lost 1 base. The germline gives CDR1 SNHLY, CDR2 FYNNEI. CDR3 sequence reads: CASSDGRGGRRSYEQYF. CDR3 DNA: TGTGCCAGCAGTGACGGACGGGGCGGGAGGAGATCCTACGAGCAGTACTTC.

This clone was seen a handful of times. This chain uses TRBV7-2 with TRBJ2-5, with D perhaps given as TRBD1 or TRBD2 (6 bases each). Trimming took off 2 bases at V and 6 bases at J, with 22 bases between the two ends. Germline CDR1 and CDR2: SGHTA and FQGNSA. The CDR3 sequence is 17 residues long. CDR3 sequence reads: CASSLRGAANPGKTQYF. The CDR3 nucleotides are TGTGCCAGCAGCTTAAGGGGGGCCGCCAACCCTGGGAAGACCCAGTACTTC. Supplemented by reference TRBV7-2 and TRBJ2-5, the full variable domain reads GAGVSQSPSNKVTEKGKDVELRCDPISGHTALYWYRQSLGQGLEFLIYFQGNSAPDKSGLPSDRFSAERTGGSVSTLTIQRTQQEDSAVYLCASSLRGAANPGKTQYFGPGTRLLVL.

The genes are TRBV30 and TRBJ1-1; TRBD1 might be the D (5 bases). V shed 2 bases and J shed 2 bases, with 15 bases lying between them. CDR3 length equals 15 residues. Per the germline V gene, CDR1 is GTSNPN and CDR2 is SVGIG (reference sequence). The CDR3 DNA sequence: TGTGCCTGGAGTAGAAAACTCAGGGCTAACACTGAAGCTTTCTTT. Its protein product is CAWSRKLRANTEAFF. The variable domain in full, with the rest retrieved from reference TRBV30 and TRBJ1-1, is SQTIHQWPATLVQPVGSPLSLECTVEGTSNPNLYWYRQAAGRGLQLLFYSVGIGQISSEVPQNLSASRPQDRQFILSSKKLLLSDSGFYLCAWSRKLRANTEAFFGQGTRLTVV.